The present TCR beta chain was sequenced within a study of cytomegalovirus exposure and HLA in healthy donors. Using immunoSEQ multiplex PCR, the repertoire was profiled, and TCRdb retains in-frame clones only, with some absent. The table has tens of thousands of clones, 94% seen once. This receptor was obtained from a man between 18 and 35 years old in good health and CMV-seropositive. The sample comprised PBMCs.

The chain's CDR3 is CAISEIAGSTDTQYF. DNA for the CDR3: TGTGCCATCAGTGAGATAGCGGGATCCACAGATACGCAGTATTTT. The chain is built from TRBV10-3 and TRBJ2-3, with TRBD2 matching over 8 bases. This CDR3 spans 15 amino acids. V shed 2 bases and J 2 bases; nucleotides not matched to a gene: 3. Germline CDR1 ENHRY, CDR2 SYGVKD.